The next 25 T cell receptor beta chains were all read from a single sample in a study of T-cell memory formation after mild COVID-19. TCRdb used MiXCR to reprocess the 5' RACE reads, holding one entry per CDR3 protein. The profile shows roughly 150,000 distinct CDR3 sequences, roughly 13% of them singletons. Sequencing was done on a sample of PBMCs or a T cell subset sorted from them (not recorded which). All receptors come from a man aged 18 to 29 who had mild COVID-19 (a few samples of this study predate the infection). Cell type and time point are not known.

This clonotype came up a few times. The chain employs TRBV7-2 and TRBJ2-5; 10 positions agree with TRBD1. V lost 5 bases, J lost 1 base, and 4 bases stayed unmatched. The CDR3 runs to 15 residues. In germline, CDR1 is SGHTA, CDR2 FQGNSA. The CDR3 DNA reads TGTGCCAGCAGCGCACGGACAGGGGGCCAAGAGACCCAGTACTTC. It encodes CASSARTGGQETQYF. Drawing the rest from reference TRBV7-2 and TRBJ2-5, the complete variable domain is GAGVSQSPSNKVTEKGKDVELRCDPISGHTALYWYRQSLGQGLEFLIYFQGNSAPDKSGLPSDRFSAERTGGSVSTLTIQRTQQEDSAVYLCASSARTGGQETQYFGPGTRLLVL.

The genes are TRBV25-1 and TRBJ1-4; TRBD1 aligns across 7 bases. There are 14 residues in the CDR3. Germline assignment: CDR1 MGHDK and CDR2 SYGVNS. V was clipped by 2 bases and J by 3 bases; unmatched bases: 0. The CDR3 DNA follows: TGTGCCAGCAGTGAAGGGACAGCTAATGAAAAACTGTTTTTT. It is translated as CASSEGTANEKLFF.

This clonotype appeared a few times. This sequence joins TRBV5-1 and TRBJ2-3; 7 nucleotides align to TRBD1. Trimming took 2 bases from V and 3 from J; bases not matched to a gene: 3. Germline values: CDR1 SGHRS, CDR2 YFSETQ. This CDR3 is 14 amino acids long. This CDR3 reads CASSFQGVTDTQYF. Written as DNA, the CDR3 is TGCGCCAGCAGCTTCCAGGGGGTGACAGATACGCAGTATTTT.

The table lists this clonotype with a few counts. The chain employs TRBV29-1 and TRBJ1-2, with D unclear. CDR1 is SQVTM and CDR2 is ANQGSEA in the germline V gene. This CDR3 is built from 13 residues. Trimming pared 3 bases from V and 2 bases from J, leaving 10 bases between. The CDR3 loop reads CSVEGSSNYGYTF. DNA of the CDR3: TGCAGCGTTGAGGGGTCGTCGAACTATGGCTACACCTTC.

V gene TRBV12-3 or TRBV12-4 combines with J gene TRBJ2-7; TRBD1 aligns across 7 bases. Germline trimming cut 8 bases from V and 2 bases from J; bases unmatched to any gene: 6. The CDR3 spans 13 residues. CDR3 residues: CASWRQGTYEQYF. In nucleotides, the CDR3 is TGTGCCAGCTGGAGACAGGGTACCTACGAGCAGTACTTC.

This clonotype was counted between two and nine times. V usage is TRBV12-3 or TRBV12-4 and J usage is TRBJ2-5; D gene ambiguous. The CDR3 has 13 amino acids. V was cut by 5 bases and J by 2 bases, with 9 bases left in between. In DNA form, the CDR3 reads TGTGCCAGCAGTCCCGCAGTACAAGAGACCCAGTACTTC. Its translation is CASSPAVQETQYF.

This clonotype showed up just a few times. This chain uses TRBV20-1 with TRBJ2-2, with D possibly TRBD1 on 6 matching bases. The CDR3 sequence is 15 residues long. The germline CDR1 and CDR2 sequences are DFQATT and SNEGSKA (reference sequence). The V end lost 7 bases, the J end lost 0 bases, and 15 bases lay between the germline ends. In nucleotides, the CDR3 is TGCAGTGTAAGGGGGTCGGCGGCGAACACCGGGGAGCTGTTTTTT. It is translated as CSVRGSAANTGELFF.

This chain joins TRBV18 and TRBJ2-3; 8 nucleotides line up with TRBD2. V was clipped by 1 base and J by 2 bases; unmatched bases: 5. The CDR3 is 16 residues long. Germline loops: CDR1 KGHSH, CDR2 LQKENI. The CDR3: CASSPLPAGDTDTQYF. The CDR3 DNA is TGTGCCAGCTCACCACTTCCAGCGGGGGACACAGATACGCAGTATTTT.

There are a few counts of this clonotype. V is TRBV11-2 and J is TRBJ2-3, with 12 bases that match TRBD2. V was clipped by 8 bases and J by 2 bases; unmatched bases: 17. Germline values: CDR1 SGHAT, CDR2 FQNNGV. This CDR3 is built from 19 residues. CDR3 protein: CASWGRASGGANFTDTQYF. CDR3 sequence (DNA): TGTGCCAGCTGGGGACGGGCTAGCGGGGGGGCCAATTTCACAGATACGCAGTATTTT.

Here the CDR3 reads CASSLQARASLAKNIQYF. In nucleotides, the CDR3 is TGTGCCAGCAGCTTGCAGGCGAGGGCTTCCCTAGCCAAAAACATTCAGTACTTC. The chain is built from TRBV11-2 and TRBJ2-4, with TRBD2 as a possible D gene (5 bases). This CDR3 region has 18 residues. V was shortened by 3 bases and J by 0 bases, with 18 bases between the two germline ends. Germline values: CDR1 SGHAT, CDR2 FQNNGV.

The chain combines TRBV7-9 with TRBJ2-2; 8 nucleotides align to TRBD2. J gave up 6 bases and V 6 bases, and 9 bases lay outside the gene matches. Germline V lookup: CDR1 SEHNR, CDR2 FQNEAQ (reference sequence). The length of the CDR3 is 15 residues. DNA for the CDR3: TGTGCCAGCAGGTTTACAGGACTAGCTGCCGGGGAGCTGTTTTTT. This codes for CASRFTGLAAGELFF. Supplemented by reference TRBV7-9 and TRBJ2-2, the full variable domain reads DTGVSQNPRHKITKRGQNVTFRCDPISEHNRLYWYRQTLGQGPEFLTYFQNEAQLEKSRLLSDRFSAERPKGSFSTLEIQRTEQGDSAMYLCASRFTGLAAGELFFGEGSRLTVL.

This clonotype was picked up a small number of times. The genes are TRBV5-5 and TRBJ2-5; D ambiguous. Trimming removed 6 bases from V and 4 bases from J, with 13 bases in between. Germline CDR1 is SGHKS and CDR2 is YYEKEE (reference sequence). CDR3 size: 13 residues. CDR3 region: CASIMSPRETQYF. In DNA, the CDR3 is TGTGCCAGCATCATGAGTCCGAGAGAGACCCAGTACTTC.

The sample holds a few counts of this clonotype. One junction end does not reproduce the germline sequence, and a read error may be involved. The chain employs TRBV6-2 or TRBV6-3 and TRBJ2-1; the D gene could be TRBD1 or TRBD2 (7 bases each). CDR1 is MNHEY, CDR2 SVGEGT, per germline. CDR3 length equals 12 residues. CDR3 sequence: CASSYGEGARIF. The CDR3 DNA follows: TGTGCCAGCAGTTACGGGGAGGGGGCTCGGATCTTC.

The rearrangement joins TRBV28 to TRBJ2-5; 12 bases are a match to TRBD2. V lost 1 base and J lost 7; bases outside the gene matches: 7. CDR3 length: 16 amino acids. Germline CDR1 and CDR2: MDHEN and SYDVKM. The CDR3 bases are TGTGCCAGCAGTTTATTGACTAGCGGGGGAAGAGGGACCCAGTACTTC. Residues: CASSLLTSGGRGTQYF.

This clonotype was observed a few times. V usage is TRBV12-3 or TRBV12-4 and J usage is TRBJ2-5, with D perhaps TRBD1 or TRBD2 (6 bases each). CDR3 length: 16 residues. Trimming removed 0 bases from V and 2 bases from J, with 13 bases in between. CDR3 amino acids: CASSLALGGTQETQYF. As DNA, the CDR3 is TGTGCCAGCAGTTTAGCCCTAGGGGGGACTCAAGAGACCCAGTACTTC.

The table lists this clonotype with a few counts. The rearrangement uses TRBV24-1 and TRBJ2-5; 7 nucleotides line up with TRBD1. Per germline, CDR1 KGHDR and CDR2 SFDVKD. This CDR3 has 11 residues. Trimming cost V 9 bases and J 9 bases; bases outside gene matches: 6. CDR3 sequence: CATGTERSQYF. CDR3 in DNA: TGTGCCACCGGGACAGAAAGGTCCCAGTACTTC.

Only a few counts were recorded for this clonotype. V and J are TRBV5-1 and TRBJ2-4; perhaps TRBD2 as D (6 bases). The V end lost 0 bases, the J end lost 1 base, and 11 bases lay between the germline ends. Per germline, CDR1 SGHRS and CDR2 YFSETQ. The CDR3 covers 16 residues. The CDR3 DNA follows: TGCGCCAGCAGCTTGGTTCCGAGCGGGGCCAAAAACATTCAGTACTTC. Encoded protein: CASSLVPSGAKNIQYF.

The V gene is TRBV21-1, the J gene TRBJ2-2; TRBD1, the table's D call, lacks a check against the DNA. TRBV21-1 is deemed a pseudogene. The CDR3 sequence is 17 residues long. This CDR3 is CASPPAGGEANTGELFF. The CDR3 DNA follows: TGTGCCAGCCCCCCGGCAGGGGGCGAAGCGAACACCGGGGAGCTGTTTTTT.

This rearrangement joins TRBV7-2 to TRBJ2-5; perhaps TRBD1 as D (6 bases). Germline assignment: CDR1 SGHTA and CDR2 FQGNSA. Trimming shortened V by 5 bases and J by 5 bases, and 12 bases separated the two germline ends. This CDR3 has 13 amino acids. CDR3 coding DNA: TGTGCCAGCAGCCCCACAGGGATCGAGACCCAGTACTTC. Its protein product is CASSPTGIETQYF.

V usage is TRBV29-1 and J usage is TRBJ2-3; D possibly uses TRBD1 or TRBD2 (5 bases each). Between the trimmed V and J ends, which lost 5 bases and 0 bases, there was a span of 12 bases. Germline lookup yields CDR1 SQVTM and CDR2 ANQGSEA. The length of the CDR3 is 14 residues. The CDR3 DNA follows: TGCAGCGTTCGGGGACGGTTCAGCACAGATACGCAGTATTTT. It is translated as CSVRGRFSTDTQYF.

This clonotype was detected a few times. The rearrangement links TRBV2 to TRBJ2-1; D tentatively fits TRBD1 or TRBD2 (5 bases each). The length of the CDR3 is 16 residues. V was clipped by 0 bases and J by 0 bases, with 9 bases between them. CDR1 SNHLY and CDR2 FYNNEI come from the germline V gene. CDR3 sequence: CASSEAQRGSYNEQFF. The DNA of the CDR3 is TGTGCCAGCAGTGAAGCTCAGAGGGGCTCCTACAATGAGCAGTTCTTC.

The chain carries TRBV19 and TRBJ2-2; tentative D call: TRBD2 (6 bases). CDR1 LNHDA and CDR2 SQIVND come from the germline V gene (reference sequence). V lost 7 bases and J lost 8, with 17 bases in between. CDR3 length equals 14 residues. The CDR3 sequence is CASKIGTHEGELFF. CDR3 in DNA: TGTGCCAGTAAGATAGGGACTCACGAGGGGGAGCTGTTTTTT.

The rearrangement joins TRBV24-1 to TRBJ2-5; D perhaps matches TRBD1 (7 bases). CDR3 size: 15 residues. Germline loops: CDR1 KGHDR, CDR2 SFDVKD. V lost 3 bases and J lost 4, with 14 bases in between. The CDR3, as DNA: TGTGCCACCAGTGATACACGACAGGGAGGAGAGACCCAGTACTTC. Its protein is CATSDTRQGGETQYF.

This clonotype came up a few times. The chain couples TRBV6-6 to TRBJ2-1, with TRBD1 matching 12 bases. This CDR3 has 15 amino acids. CDR1 and CDR2 (germline): MNHNY, SVGAGI (reference sequence). V lost 2 bases to trimming and J lost 8 bases; unmatched junction nucleotides: 4. Written as DNA, the CDR3 is TGTGCCAGCAGTTACCCGGGACAGGGGGCGGATGAGCAGTTCTTC. Residues: CASSYPGQGADEQFF.

This chain joins TRBV6-1 and TRBJ1-5; a weak D match, TRBD1 (6 bases). The germline gives CDR1 MNHNS, CDR2 SASEGT. Between the trimmed V and J ends, which lost 7 bases and 4 bases, there was a span of 14 bases. The CDR3 contains 14 residues. The CDR3 sequence is CASIGGPGNQPQHF. CDR3 nucleotides: TGTGCCAGCATTGGGGGGCCGGGTAATCAGCCCCAGCATTTT.